The 7 T cell receptor beta chains listed next were all sequenced from one sample in a study of molecular identifiers for immune sequencing clone quantification. From the PCR reads, TCRdb called clonotypes with MiXCR, one entry per CDR3 protein. The data contain about 630,000 distinct CDR3 sequences, over 25% of them singletons. Sample: naive CD8+ T cells from blood, with Jurkat cell RNA spiked in. The sample's subset: FACS-sorted CD8+CD4-CCR7+CD45RA+ naive T cells. Receptors originate from a human donor in good health. Some libraries in this study had Jurkat cell RNA spiked in.

This clonotype was counted ten times or more. J is TRBJ2-7 and V is TRBV6-5; 11 positions match TRBD2. The length of the CDR3 is 16 residues. V lost 0 bases and J lost 0; bases outside the gene matches: 1. Per germline, CDR1 MNHEY and CDR2 SVGAGI. For the CDR3, the DNA is TGTGCCAGCAGTTACTCGGGGACTAGCGGCTCCTACGAGCAGTACTTC. Amino acid sequence: CASSYSGTSGSYEQYF.

This clonotype was detected a few times. The V gene is TRBV30, the J gene TRBJ2-3; D not resolved. Germline CDR1 and CDR2: GTSNPN and SVGIG (reference sequence). The length of the CDR3 is 12 residues. The V end was cut by 2 bases, the J end by 6 bases, with 9 bases between. DNA of the CDR3: TGTGCCTGGAGTTCTCTAACGGATACGCAGTATTTT. It translates to CAWSSLTDTQYF. Full variable domain (rest looked up from reference TRBV30 and TRBJ2-3): SQTIHQWPATLVQPVGSPLSLECTVEGTSNPNLYWYRQAAGRGLQLLFYSVGIGQISSEVPQNLSASRPQDRQFILSSKKLLLSDSGFYLCAWSSLTDTQYFGPGTRLTVL.

In regard to this clonotype: This could be a read error, since a much larger clone is one nucleotide away. The chain is built from TRBV2 and TRBJ2-2, with D perhaps TRBD2 (6 bases). Germline V gives CDR1 SNHLY, CDR2 FYNNEI. The length of the CDR3 is 15 residues. CDR3 sequence: CASSSPGANTGGLFF. In DNA, the CDR3 is TGTGCCAGCAGCAGTCCTGGGGCGAACACCGGGGGGCTGTTTTTT. The complete variable domain, with remaining parts taken from reference TRBV2 and TRBJ2-2, reads EPEVTQTPSHQVTQMGQEVILRCVPISNHLYFYWYRQILGQKVEFLVSFYNNEISEKSEIFDDQFSVERPDGSNFTLKIRSTKLEDSAMYFCASSSPGANTGGLFFGEGSRLTVL.

The chain joins TRBV5-6 to TRBJ1-1; 7 nucleotides match TRBD1. Germline CDR1 reads SGHDT; CDR2 reads YYEEEE. The CDR3 length is 15 residues. V gave up 0 bases and J gave up 4 bases; unmatched junction bases: 6. The CDR3, as DNA: TGTGCCAGCAGCTTGGCTGGACAGGTGAGCACTGAAGCTTTCTTT. Translation gives CASSLAGQVSTEAFF.

This clonotype was seen many times. This chain uses TRBV20-1 with TRBJ2-1; 7 positions agree with TRBD1. The ends lost 6 bases at V and 6 bases at J; junction bases unmatched: 14. The CDR3 is 15 amino acids. Looked up from germline, CDR1 is DFQATT and CDR2 is SNEGSKA (reference sequence). The CDR3 loop is CSAKVRDRPFNEQFF. The CDR3 coding sequence is TGCAGTGCCAAAGTCCGGGACAGACCTTTCAATGAGCAGTTCTTC.

This clonotype was counted many times. The genes are TRBV27 and TRBJ2-7, with 7 bases matching TRBD1. CDR3 length equals 13 residues. From germline, CDR1 is MNHEY and CDR2 SMNVEV (reference sequence). The ends lost 5 bases at V and 3 bases at J; junction bases unmatched: 4. The CDR3 DNA sequence: TGTGCCAGCAGTACAGGGGCCGGCTACGAGCAGTACTTC. This sequence encodes CASSTGAGYEQYF.

This clonotype was detected ten times or more. CDR3 nucleotides: TGTGCCACCAGTGATTCCGGACTAGCGGGAGTTGATGAGCAGTTCTTC. Its protein is CATSDSGLAGVDEQFF. The gene calls are TRBV24-1 and TRBJ2-1, with 13 bases fitting TRBD2. The CDR3 covers 16 residues. CDR1 KGHDR and CDR2 SFDVKD come from the germline V gene. V dropped 2 bases and J dropped 8; count of bases not matched to a gene: 5.